This is a list of T cell receptor beta chains from one sample in a study of glioma-infiltrating T cells. TCRdb used MiXCR to reprocess the multiplex PCR reads, holding one entry per CDR3 protein. The sample lists around 350,000 distinct CDR3 sequences, more than 35% occurring once. Source material: glioma tissue, nonneoplastic brain tissue, or PBMCs (not recorded which). The origin of the receptors is a human donor with low-grade glioma or glioblastoma, undergoing nonglioma brain surgery, or in good health (not recorded which). CDR3s include the opening cysteine and the closing phenylalanine or tryptophan. The order of the fields is D gene, J gene, clone size, V gene, CDR3 protein, CDR3 DNA. The D gene is left open where the match is weak. Expanded clones are given a class, and other clones once, few, many or no size at all.

d_call: TRBD2
j_call: TRBJ2-3
clone_size: few
v_call: TRBV28
cdr3_aa: CASSWTSDGTDTQYF
cdr3_nt: TGTGCCAGCAGTTGGACTAGCGATGGCACAGATACGCAGTATTTT

d_call: TRBD1
j_call: TRBJ2-7
clone_size: few
v_call: TRBV19
cdr3_aa: CASSGQGTYEQYF
cdr3_nt: TGTGCCAGTAGCGGACAGGGGACCTACGAGCAGTACTTC

d_call: TRBD1
j_call: TRBJ2-1
clone_size: .
v_call: TRBV15
cdr3_aa: CATSSPGQGGNEQFF
cdr3_nt: TGTGCCACCAGCTCCCCGGGACAGGGAGGTAATGAGCAGTTCTTC

d_call: TRBD1
j_call: TRBJ2-7
clone_size: .
v_call: TRBV4-1
cdr3_aa: CASSQEWTGLDEQYF
cdr3_nt: TGCGCCAGCAGCCAAGAGTGGACAGGGCTCGACGAGCAGTACTTC

d_call: .
j_call: TRBJ2-1
clone_size: .
v_call: TRBV7-2
cdr3_aa: CASSLRADPYNEQFF
cdr3_nt: TGTGCCAGCAGCTTAAGGGCGGACCCCTACAATGAGCAGTTCTTC

d_call: .
j_call: TRBJ1-2
clone_size: few
v_call: TRBV4-3
cdr3_aa: CASSQDLSYGYTF
cdr3_nt: TGCGCCAGCAGCCAAGATCTGAGCTATGGCTACACCTTC

d_call: TRBD1
j_call: TRBJ1-4
clone_size: .
v_call: TRBV7-9
cdr3_aa: CASSLTGGEANEKLFF
cdr3_nt: TGTGCCAGCAGCTTGACAGGGGGCGAAGCTAATGAAAAACTGTTTTTT

d_call: .
j_call: TRBJ2-1
clone_size: .
v_call: TRBV19
cdr3_aa: CASTTGASGYNEQFF
cdr3_nt: TGTGCCAGTACTACAGGGGCTAGCGGATACAATGAGCAGTTCTTC

d_call: .
j_call: TRBJ2-1
clone_size: .
v_call: TRBV4-1
cdr3_aa: CASSQGLNQGQFF
cdr3_nt: TGCGCCAGCAGCCAAGGGCTTAATCAGGGACAGTTCTTC

d_call: TRBD2
j_call: TRBJ2-3
clone_size: .
v_call: TRBV7-6
cdr3_aa: CASSLAHGLAGEGSGTDTQYF
cdr3_nt: TGTGCCAGCAGCTTAGCCCACGGGCTAGCGGGAGAGGGCTCGGGCACAGATACGCAGTATTTT

d_call: .
j_call: TRBJ2-1
clone_size: many
v_call: TRBV15
cdr3_aa: CATEQGRRYNEQFF
cdr3_nt: TGTGCCACAGAACAGGGAAGGAGATACAATGAGCAGTTCTTC

d_call: TRBD2
j_call: TRBJ2-3
clone_size: .
v_call: TRBV7-9
cdr3_aa: CASSLVRAAGAYVTQYF
cdr3_nt: TGTGCCAGCAGCTTAGTGCGGGCAGCGGGAGCGTACGTTACGCAGTATTTT

d_call: TRBD1
j_call: TRBJ2-7
clone_size: few
v_call: TRBV20-1
cdr3_aa: CSARERGQVIPYEQYF
cdr3_nt: TGCAGTGCTAGAGAACGAGGACAGGTGATACCCTACGAGCAGTACTTC

d_call: .
j_call: TRBJ2-3
clone_size: .
v_call: TRBV29-1
cdr3_aa: CSVGEGTNTQYF
cdr3_nt: TGCAGCGTTGGAGAGGGGACAAATACGCAGTATTTT

d_call: TRBD1
j_call: TRBJ1-1
clone_size: few
v_call: TRBV25-1
cdr3_aa: CASSEPDKGAAEAFF
cdr3_nt: TGTGCCAGCAGTGAGCCGGACAAGGGGGCGGCTGAAGCTTTCTTT

d_call: .
j_call: TRBJ2-7
clone_size: .
v_call: TRBV28
cdr3_aa: CASGMLKAYEQYF
cdr3_nt: TGTGCCAGCGGTATGCTTAAGGCCTACGAGCAGTACTTC

d_call: .
j_call: TRBJ1-3
clone_size: .
v_call: TRBV28
cdr3_aa: CASSLFGGSSGNTIYF
cdr3_nt: TGTGCCAGCAGTTTATTCGGGGGTTCCTCTGGAAACACCATATATTTT